This is a list of T cell receptor beta chains from one sample in a study of T cell changes during pregnancy in multiple sclerosis. Sequenced by immunoSEQ multiplex PCR; TCRdb stores in-frame clones only, minus some. The table lists about 56,000 clones, about 88% of them singletons. Sequencing used CD4+ T cells from peripheral blood mononuclear cells, obtained in the third trimester of pregnancy. The receptors here all came from a female donor with multiple sclerosis, enrolled in a pregnancy study. CDR3s include the opening cysteine and the closing phenylalanine or tryptophan. The D gene is left open where the match is weak. Some rows mark clone size as missing; the rest say once, few, many or name a class of expanded clone.

size	V	length	D	J	DNA	CDR3
-	TRBV5-1	17	TRBD2	TRBJ2-7	TGCGCCAGCCAACCTAAACACGGGACTAGCGGGGGCTACGAGCAGTACTTC	CASQPKHGTSGGYEQYF
-	TRBV4-2	15	-	TRBJ1-5	TGTGCCAGCAGCCACGGCCGACAGAAAAATCAGCCCCAGCATTTT	CASSHGRQKNQPQHF
-	TRBV25-1	14	-	TRBJ1-4	TGTGCCAGCAGTGAAGGGAAGGGAGGGGAAAAACTGTTTTTT	CASSEGKGGEKLFF
-	TRBV6-5	13	-	TRBJ1-2	TGTGCCAGCAGTCTTTACAGTAACTATGGCTACACCTTC	CASSLYSNYGYTF
-	TRBV27	15	TRBD2	TRBJ2-2	TGTGCCAGCAGTCCCGAGCGGGGGGGTACCGGGGAGCTGTTTTTT	CASSPERGGTGELFF
-	TRBV2	15	-	TRBJ1-2	TGTGCCAGCAGTCCTCAGGTGGGCCAGCCTGATGGCTACACCTTC	CASSPQVGQPDGYTF
few	TRBV7-3	14	-	TRBJ1-1	TGTGCCAGCAGCTTAAGCCAGGGAAACACTGAAGCTTTCTTT	CASSLSQGNTEAFF
-	TRBV18	14	-	TRBJ2-7	TGTGCCAGCTCACCACCGGTACAGATCCACGAGCAGTACTTC	CASSPPVQIHEQYF
-	TRBV2	16	TRBD2	TRBJ2-1	TGTGCCAGCAGTGTACCTCCGCGGGGGGATCTCAATGAGCAGTTCTTC	CASSVPPRGDLNEQFF
-	TRBV19	15	TRBD1	TRBJ1-5	TGTGCCAGTAGTAAGGGGGGACAGCCCAATCAGCCCCAGCATTTT	CASSKGGQPNQPQHF
-	TRBV5-5	15	-	TRBJ2-7	TGTGCCAGCAGCTTGGAGTCGCGGGCGGCCTACGAGCAGTACTTC	CASSLESRAAYEQYF
-	TRBV19	15	TRBD1	TRBJ1-1	TGTGCCAGTAAAACGGGGGAGACAGGGGAGACAGAAGCTTTCTTT	CASKTGETGETEAFF
once	TRBV7-7	18	TRBD1	TRBJ1-1	TGTGCCAGCAGCCCTTATCGGAGACAGGGTGGAAAAGGCACTGAAGCTTTCTTT	CASSPYRRQGGKGTEAFF
-	TRBV9	16	TRBD2	TRBJ2-3	TGTGCCAGCAGCGGGGGGACTAGCGGGGGGTTAGATACGCAGTATTTT	CASSGGTSGGLDTQYF
-	TRBV27	15	-	TRBJ2-1	TGTGCCAGCAGTCCTTCCGTGAACAGGGAGGGTGAGCAGTTCTTC	CASSPSVNREGEQFF
-	TRBV9	15	-	TRBJ1-5	TGTGCCAGCAGCGTGGGAGGTTCGAGCAATCAGCCCCAGCATTTT	CASSVGGSSNQPQHF
-	TRBV29-1	15	TRBD1	TRBJ2-3	TGCAGCGTTGGGGCGACAGGGGTGGTGGCAGATACGCAGTATTTT	CSVGATGVVADTQYF
few	TRBV4-1	15	-	TRBJ1-2	TGCGCCAGCAGCCGAGACTACCCAGGGGCCTATGGCTACACCTTC	CASSRDYPGAYGYTF
once	TRBV10-3	14	TRBD1	TRBJ2-7	TGTGCCATCAGCAAAGACAGGGGTGACTACGAGCAGTACTTC	CAISKDRGDYEQYF
once	TRBV28	13	-	TRBJ1-5	TGTGCCAGCCGTGGGGCGAGCAATCAGCCCCAGCATTTT	CASRGASNQPQHF
once	TRBV7-8	14	TRBD1	TRBJ2-5	TGTGCCAGCAATCGGGACAGTCTCCAAGAGACCCAGTACTTC	CASNRDSLQETQYF
-	TRBV5-6	16	TRBD1	TRBJ1-1	TGTGCCAGCAGCTCACAGGGGAATCGTCCAGACACTGAAGCTTTCTTT	CASSSQGNRPDTEAFF
-	TRBV4-1	13	-	TRBJ1-3	TGCGCCAGCAGCCAAGATTCCTCGGGCACCATATATTTT	CASSQDSSGTIYF
-	TRBV29-1	13	-	TRBJ1-5	TGCAGCGTTGCTATGGGAGGCAATCAGCCCCAGCATTTT	CSVAMGGNQPQHF
-	TRBV10-1	17	TRBD2	TRBJ2-3	TGCGCCAGCAGTGAGCGGGGTAGCGGGAGGAACACAGATACGCAGTATTTT	CASSERGSGRNTDTQYF
-	TRBV30	15	TRBD2	TRBJ2-3	TGTGCCTGGGGACTAGCGGGGGGGTTGACAGATACGCAGTATTTT	CAWGLAGGLTDTQYF
-	TRBV5-1	14	-	TRBJ1-5	TGCGCCAGCAGCCTGACAGAGTCCCATCAGCCCCAGCATTTT	CASSLTESHQPQHF
-	TRBV4-3	16	-	TRBJ2-3	TGCGCCAGCAGCCAAGATGTAAGCGGGCTCGGGGATACGCAGTATTTT	CASSQDVSGLGDTQYF
-	TRBV6-4	17	TRBD1	TRBJ2-2	TGTGCCAGCAGGAACAAGGGACAGGGTATTAACACCGGGGAGCTGTTTTTT	CASRNKGQGINTGELFF
few	TRBV30	15	TRBD1	TRBJ1-1	TGTGCCTGGAGTCAGCAGGGGGGTGGTTACACTGAAGCTTTCTTT	CAWSQQGGGYTEAFF
-	TRBV29-1	14	TRBD2	TRBJ2-1	TGCAGCGGCTCGGTTCGGCTAGCGGTTAGTGAGCAGTTCTTC	CSGSVRLAVSEQFF
-	TRBV7-2	17	-	TRBJ1-2	TGTGCCAGCAGCTTAGCCACAGCATTGGATGGTTCCTATGGCTACACCTTC	CASSLATALDGSYGYTF
-	TRBV15	13	-	TRBJ2-5	TGTGCCACCAGCAGGGGCCTCTGGGAGACCCAGTACTTC	CATSRGLWETQYF
once	TRBV5-6	14	TRBD1	TRBJ2-1	TGTGCCAGCAGCCGGACAGGGCTCTACAATGAGCAGTTCTTC	CASSRTGLYNEQFF
-	TRBV9	14	-	TRBJ1-2	TGTGCCAGCAGACCTCCGGGGAACCGGGGTGGCTACACCTTC	CASRPPGNRGGYTF
-	TRBV29-1	13	-	TRBJ1-1	TGCAGCGCTCCAGTCGGGGGGGACACTGAAGCTTTCTTT	CSAPVGGDTEAFF
-	TRBV19	15	TRBD1	TRBJ1-6	TGTGCCAGTAGTATAGGGACAGGGGCCGGATCACCCCTCCACTTT	CASSIGTGAGSPLHF
few	TRBV10-1	14	-	TRBJ1-5	TGCGCCAGCAGCGCCGGACACAGCAATCAGCCCCAGCATTTT	CASSAGHSNQPQHF
-	TRBV7-8	15	TRBD1	TRBJ2-7	TGTGCCAGCAGCTTAGAGCAGGGGGCGTCTGACGAGCAGTACTTC	CASSLEQGASDEQYF
-	TRBV5-6	17	TRBD1	TRBJ1-4	TGTGCCAGCAGCGAGACAGGGGCCGCGCTGCGAAGGGAAAAACTGTTTTTT	CASSETGAALRREKLFF
-	TRBV13	15	-	TRBJ1-1	TGTGCCAGCAGCGGGAGGGACACCGTGAACACTGAAGCTTTCTTT	CASSGRDTVNTEAFF
-	TRBV7-8	15	TRBD1	TRBJ1-4	TGTGCCAGCAGCCAAACCGCCCAGGGGGGTGAAAAACTGTTTTTT	CASSQTAQGGEKLFF
-	TRBV19	15	-	TRBJ2-5	TGTGCCAGTAAAACTCCCGGGTCAGGGCAAGAGACCCAGTACTTC	CASKTPGSGQETQYF
-	TRBV5-1	16	-	TRBJ2-6	TGCGCCAGCAGCTTCGCCGGGAGCTCTGGGGCCAACGTCCTGACTTTC	CASSFAGSSGANVLTF
-	TRBV7-2	16	-	TRBJ2-2	TGTGCCAGCAGCTTGAGGCCAACGGAGGACCGCGGGGAGCTGTTTTTT	CASSLRPTEDRGELFF